Presented here are 9 T cell receptor beta chains from one specimen sequenced in a study of control samples from healthy donors and cancer patients. TCRdb's copy holds only in-frame clones and misses some; the assay was immunoSEQ multiplex PCR. In the table there are roughly 27,000 clones, approximately 91% of which are singletons. The sequencing sample was made of PBMCs. These receptor sequences come from a man over 45 with lung cancer.

This rearrangement joins TRBV29-1 to TRBJ2-2; 8 bases are a match to TRBD1. The CDR3 spans 13 residues. Germline V gene lookup returns CDR1 SQVTM and CDR2 ANQGSEA. V dropped 4 bases and J dropped 6; count of bases not matched to a gene: 4. CDR3 sequence: CSVGTGGPGELFF. The CDR3, as DNA: TGCAGCGTTGGAACAGGGGGTCCCGGGGAGCTGTTTTTT.

V usage is TRBV6-1 and J usage is TRBJ2-3, with TRBD1 matching 8 bases. Germline V lookup: CDR1 MNHNS, CDR2 SASEGT. The CDR3 has 17 residues. V lost 4 bases and J lost 4; bases outside the gene matches: 13. In DNA form, the CDR3 reads TGTGCCAGCAGTGCGGGACAGGCGGTATATATCGCAGATACGCAGTATTTT. It yields the protein CASSAGQAVYIADTQYF.

This clone has a single count. The genes are TRBV2 and TRBJ2-3; D uncertain. The CDR3 is 13 amino acids. V lost 2 bases and J 2 bases, leaving 5 bases between the germline ends. Germline CDR1 reads SNHLY; CDR2 reads FYNNEI. For the CDR3, the DNA is TGTGCCAGCAGTGAACAGTCCACAGATACGCAGTATTTT. Its translation is CASSEQSTDTQYF.

V is TRBV5-1 and J is TRBJ2-7; the match to TRBD1 covers 7 bases. The junction had 11 bases not matched to a gene; V was cut back by 4 bases and J by 4 bases. The germline V gene has CDR1 SGHRS and CDR2 YFSETQ. The CDR3 consists of 15 residues. The CDR3, as DNA: TGCGCCAGCAGCGGAAGACAGGGAGAAAGGTACGAGCAGTACTTC. Translating gives CASSGRQGERYEQYF.

The chain combines TRBV18 with TRBJ2-7; 7 nucleotides align to TRBD1. The junction had 8 bases not matched to a gene; V was cut back by 6 bases and J by 0 bases. The CDR3 extends over 15 amino acids. Germline V gene data show CDR1 as KGHSH and CDR2 as LQKENI. CDR3 bases: TGTGCCAGCTCGTCGGGACAGCTGTCCTCCTACGAGCAGTACTTC. It specifies CASSSGQLSSYEQYF.

The J gene is TRBJ2-7, the V gene TRBV12-3 or TRBV12-4; no clear D gene. Trimming removed 7 bases at V and 1 base at J, with 11 bases between. The CDR3 length is 13 residues. In DNA form, the CDR3 reads TGTGCCAGCACTCTCTCCGGATCCTACGAGCAGTACTTC. Amino acid sequence: CASTLSGSYEQYF.

The rearrangement uses TRBV12-5 and TRBJ2-5, with D maybe TRBD1 (6 bases). The CDR3 runs 15 residues. Germline lookup yields CDR1 LGHNT and CDR2 FRNRAP. V lost 5 bases and J lost 0, with 13 bases in between. The CDR3 region is CASGNLQGYQETQYF. DNA of the CDR3: TGTGCTAGTGGTAACTTACAGGGTTACCAAGAGACCCAGTACTTC.

The chain carries TRBV3-1 (or the pseudogene TRBV3-2) and TRBJ2-1, with 16 bases lining up with TRBD2. Germline V gene sequence: CDR1 LGHDT, CDR2 YNNKEL (reference sequence). Trimming took 5 bases from V and 13 from J; bases not matched to a gene: 11. CDR3 length: 16 amino acids. DNA for the CDR3: TGTGCCAGCAGCGCCTCCGGGACTAGCGGGGGGGCCGTTCAGTTCTTC. It specifies CASSASGTSGGAVQFF.

The rearrangement links TRBV5-1 to TRBJ1-1; a weak D match, TRBD1 (6 bases). CDR1 is SGHRS and CDR2 is YFSETQ in the germline V gene. The CDR3 is 13 amino acids. V lost 0 bases, J lost 10 bases, and 13 bases lay in between. CDR3: CASSLGGQALAFF. As DNA, the CDR3 is TGCGCCAGCAGCTTGGGGGGACAAGCTTTAGCTTTCTTT.